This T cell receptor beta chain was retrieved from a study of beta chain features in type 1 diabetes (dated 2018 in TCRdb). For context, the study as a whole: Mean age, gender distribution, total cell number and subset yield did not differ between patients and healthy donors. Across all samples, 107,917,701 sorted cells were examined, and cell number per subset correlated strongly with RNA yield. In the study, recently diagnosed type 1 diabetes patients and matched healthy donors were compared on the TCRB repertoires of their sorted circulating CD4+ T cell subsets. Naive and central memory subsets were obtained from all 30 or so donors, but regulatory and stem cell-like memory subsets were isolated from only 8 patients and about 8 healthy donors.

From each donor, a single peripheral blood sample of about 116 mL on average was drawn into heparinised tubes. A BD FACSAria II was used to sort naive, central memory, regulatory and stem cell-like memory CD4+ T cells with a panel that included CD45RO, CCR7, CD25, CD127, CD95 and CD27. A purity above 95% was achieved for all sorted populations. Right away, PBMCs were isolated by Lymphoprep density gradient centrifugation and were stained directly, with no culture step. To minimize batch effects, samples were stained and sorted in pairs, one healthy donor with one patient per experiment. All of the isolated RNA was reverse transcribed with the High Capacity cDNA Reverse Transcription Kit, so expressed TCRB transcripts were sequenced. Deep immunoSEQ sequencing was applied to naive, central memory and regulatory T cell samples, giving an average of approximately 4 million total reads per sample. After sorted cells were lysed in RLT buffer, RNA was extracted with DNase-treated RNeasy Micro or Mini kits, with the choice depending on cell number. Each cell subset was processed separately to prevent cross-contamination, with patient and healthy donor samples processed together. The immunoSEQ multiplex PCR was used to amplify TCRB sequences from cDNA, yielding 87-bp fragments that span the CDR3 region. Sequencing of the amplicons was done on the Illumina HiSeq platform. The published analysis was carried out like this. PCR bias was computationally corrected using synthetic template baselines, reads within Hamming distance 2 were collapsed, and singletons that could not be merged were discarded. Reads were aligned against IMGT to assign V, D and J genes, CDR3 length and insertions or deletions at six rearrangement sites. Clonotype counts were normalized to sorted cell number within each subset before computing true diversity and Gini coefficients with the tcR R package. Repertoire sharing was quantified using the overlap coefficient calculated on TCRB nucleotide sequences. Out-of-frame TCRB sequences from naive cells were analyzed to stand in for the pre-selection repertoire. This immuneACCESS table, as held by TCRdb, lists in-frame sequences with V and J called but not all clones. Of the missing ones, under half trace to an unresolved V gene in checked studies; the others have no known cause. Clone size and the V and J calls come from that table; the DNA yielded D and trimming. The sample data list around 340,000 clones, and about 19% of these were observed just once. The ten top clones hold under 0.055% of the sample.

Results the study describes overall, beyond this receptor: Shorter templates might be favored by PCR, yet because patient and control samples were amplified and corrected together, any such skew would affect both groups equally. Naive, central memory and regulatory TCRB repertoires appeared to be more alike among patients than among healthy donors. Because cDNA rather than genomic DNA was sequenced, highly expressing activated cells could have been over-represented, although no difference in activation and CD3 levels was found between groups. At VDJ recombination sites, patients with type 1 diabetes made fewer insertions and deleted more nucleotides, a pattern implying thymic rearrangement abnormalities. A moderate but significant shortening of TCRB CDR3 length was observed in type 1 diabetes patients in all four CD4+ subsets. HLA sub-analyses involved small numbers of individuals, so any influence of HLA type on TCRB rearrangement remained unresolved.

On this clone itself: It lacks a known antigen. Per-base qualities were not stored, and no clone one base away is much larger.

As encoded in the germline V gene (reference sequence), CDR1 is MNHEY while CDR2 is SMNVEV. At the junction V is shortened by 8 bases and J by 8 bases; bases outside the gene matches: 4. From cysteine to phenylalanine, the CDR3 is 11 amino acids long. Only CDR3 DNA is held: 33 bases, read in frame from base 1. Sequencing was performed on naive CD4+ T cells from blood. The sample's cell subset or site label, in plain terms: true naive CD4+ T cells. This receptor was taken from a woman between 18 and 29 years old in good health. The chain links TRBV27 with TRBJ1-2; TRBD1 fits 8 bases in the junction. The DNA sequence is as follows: TGTGCCAGCGGTGACAGGGGAGGCTACACCTTC. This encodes CASGDRGGYTF.